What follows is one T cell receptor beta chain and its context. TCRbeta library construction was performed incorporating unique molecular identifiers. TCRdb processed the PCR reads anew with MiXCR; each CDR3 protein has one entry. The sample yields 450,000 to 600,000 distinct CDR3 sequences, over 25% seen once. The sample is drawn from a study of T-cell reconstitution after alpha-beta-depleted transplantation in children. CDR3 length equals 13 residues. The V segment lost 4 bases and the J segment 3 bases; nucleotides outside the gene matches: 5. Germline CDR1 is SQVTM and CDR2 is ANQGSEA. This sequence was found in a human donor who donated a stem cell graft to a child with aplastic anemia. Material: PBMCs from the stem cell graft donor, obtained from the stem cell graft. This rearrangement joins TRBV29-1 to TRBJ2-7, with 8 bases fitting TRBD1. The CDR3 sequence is CSVVSDRVYEQYF. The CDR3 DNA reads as TGCAGCGTTGTCTCGGACAGGGTCTACGAGCAGTACTTC.